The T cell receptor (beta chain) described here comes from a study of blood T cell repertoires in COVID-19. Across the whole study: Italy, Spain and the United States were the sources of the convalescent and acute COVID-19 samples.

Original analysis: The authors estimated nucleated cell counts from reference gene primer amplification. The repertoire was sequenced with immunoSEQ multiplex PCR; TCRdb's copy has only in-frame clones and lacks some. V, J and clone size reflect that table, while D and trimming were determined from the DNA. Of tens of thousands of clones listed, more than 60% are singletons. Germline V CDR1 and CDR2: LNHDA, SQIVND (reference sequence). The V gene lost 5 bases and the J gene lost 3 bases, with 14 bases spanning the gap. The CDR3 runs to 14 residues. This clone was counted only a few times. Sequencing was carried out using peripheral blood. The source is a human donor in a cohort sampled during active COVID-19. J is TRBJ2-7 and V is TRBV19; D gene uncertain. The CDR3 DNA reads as TGTGCCAGTAGTTCGATGAACGGAGTCTACGAGCAGTACTTC. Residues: CASSSMNGVYEQYF.